This record covers a single T cell receptor (beta chain). The data are from a study of immune evolution from preneoplasia to lung adenocarcinoma. Assay used: immunoSEQ multiplex PCR; TCRdb lists only in-frame clones, some missing. This sample has thousands of clones, with roughly three quarters found just once. CDR1 and CDR2 (germline): SGHTA, FQGTGA. V shed 5 bases and J shed 10 bases, with 21 bases lying between them. The CDR3 totals 15 residues. The origin of this receptor is a person aged 55-80 years with lung adenocarcinoma. Sequenced sample: FFPE adjacent normal lung tissue. The rearrangement joins TRBV7-3 to TRBJ2-1; D is possibly TRBD2 (8 bases). The CDR3 is CASSRDRVGRGEQFF. The CDR3 DNA reads TGTGCCAGCAGCCGAGACAGGGTCGGGAGGGGAGAGCAGTTCTTC.